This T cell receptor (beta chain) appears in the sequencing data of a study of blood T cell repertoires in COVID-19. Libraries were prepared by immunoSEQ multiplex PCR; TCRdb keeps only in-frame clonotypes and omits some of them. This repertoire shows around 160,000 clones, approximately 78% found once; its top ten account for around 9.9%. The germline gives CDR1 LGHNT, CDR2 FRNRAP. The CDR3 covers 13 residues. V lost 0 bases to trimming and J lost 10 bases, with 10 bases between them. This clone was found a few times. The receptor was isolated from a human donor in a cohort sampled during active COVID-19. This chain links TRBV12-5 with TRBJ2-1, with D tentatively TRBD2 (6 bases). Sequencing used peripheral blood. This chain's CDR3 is CASGLVGGDEQFF. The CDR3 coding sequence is TGTGCTAGTGGTTTGGTTGGAGGGGACGAGCAGTTCTTC.